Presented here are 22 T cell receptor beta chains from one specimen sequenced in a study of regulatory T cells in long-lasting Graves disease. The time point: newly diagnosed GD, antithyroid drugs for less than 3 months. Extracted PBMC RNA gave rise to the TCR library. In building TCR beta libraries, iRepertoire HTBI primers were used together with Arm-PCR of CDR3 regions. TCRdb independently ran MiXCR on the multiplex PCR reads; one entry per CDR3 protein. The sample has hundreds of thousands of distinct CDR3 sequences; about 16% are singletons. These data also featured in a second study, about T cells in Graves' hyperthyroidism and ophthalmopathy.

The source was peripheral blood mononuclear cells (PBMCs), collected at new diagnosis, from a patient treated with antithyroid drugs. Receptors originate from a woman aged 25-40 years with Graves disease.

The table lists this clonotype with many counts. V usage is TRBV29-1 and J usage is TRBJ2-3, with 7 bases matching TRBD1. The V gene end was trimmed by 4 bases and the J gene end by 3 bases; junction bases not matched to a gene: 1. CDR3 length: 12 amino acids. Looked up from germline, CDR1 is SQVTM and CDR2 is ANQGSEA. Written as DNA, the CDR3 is TGCAGCGTTGCGACAGGGACAGATACGCAGTATTTT. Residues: CSVATGTDTQYF.

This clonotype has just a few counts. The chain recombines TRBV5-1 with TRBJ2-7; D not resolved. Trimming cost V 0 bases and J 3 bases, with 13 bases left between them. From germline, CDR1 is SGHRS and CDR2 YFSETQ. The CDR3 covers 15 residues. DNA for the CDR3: TGCGCCAGCAGCTTGGACTCGGCTCAGAACTACGAGCAGTACTTC. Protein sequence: CASSLDSAQNYEQYF.

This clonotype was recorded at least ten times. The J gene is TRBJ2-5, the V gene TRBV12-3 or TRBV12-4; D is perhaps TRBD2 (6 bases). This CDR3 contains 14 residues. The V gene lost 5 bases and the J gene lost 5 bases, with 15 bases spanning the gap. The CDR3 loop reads CASSGTPRGETQYF. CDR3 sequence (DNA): TGTGCCAGCAGTGGGACCCCACGGGGGGAGACCCAGTACTTC.

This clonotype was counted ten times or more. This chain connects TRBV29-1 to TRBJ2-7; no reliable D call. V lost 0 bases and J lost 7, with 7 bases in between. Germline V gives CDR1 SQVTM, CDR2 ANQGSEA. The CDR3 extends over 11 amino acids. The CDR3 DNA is TGCAGCGTTGAAGATGTCGGGGAGCAGTACTTC. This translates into CSVEDVGEQYF.

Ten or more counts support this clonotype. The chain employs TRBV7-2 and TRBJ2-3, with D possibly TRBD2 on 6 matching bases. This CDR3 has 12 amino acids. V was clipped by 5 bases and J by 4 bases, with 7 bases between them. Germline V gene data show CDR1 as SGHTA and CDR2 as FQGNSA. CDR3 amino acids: CASSGGPDTQYF. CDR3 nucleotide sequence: TGTGCCAGCAGCGGAGGGCCAGATACGCAGTATTTT.

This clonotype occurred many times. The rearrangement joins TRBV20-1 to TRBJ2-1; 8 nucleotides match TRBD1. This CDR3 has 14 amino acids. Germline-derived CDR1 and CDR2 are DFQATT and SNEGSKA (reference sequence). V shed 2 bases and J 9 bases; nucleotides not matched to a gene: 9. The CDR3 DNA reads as TGCAGTGCTAGACGATCGGACAGGGCGGTTGAGCAGTTCTTC. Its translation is CSARRSDRAVEQFF.

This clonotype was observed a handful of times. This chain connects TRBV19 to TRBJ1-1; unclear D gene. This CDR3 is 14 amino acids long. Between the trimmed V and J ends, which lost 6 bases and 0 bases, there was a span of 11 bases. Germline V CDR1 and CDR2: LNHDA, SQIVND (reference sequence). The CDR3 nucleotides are TGTGCCAGTAGCCACGGGCGCATGAACACTGAAGCTTTCTTT. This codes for CASSHGRMNTEAFF. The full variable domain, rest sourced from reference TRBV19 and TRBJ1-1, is DGGITQSPKYLFRKEGQNVTLSCEQNLNHDAMYWYRQDPGQGLRLIYYSQIVNDFQKGDIAEGYSVSREKKESFPLTVTSAQKNPTAFYLCASSHGRMNTEAFFGQGTRLTVV.

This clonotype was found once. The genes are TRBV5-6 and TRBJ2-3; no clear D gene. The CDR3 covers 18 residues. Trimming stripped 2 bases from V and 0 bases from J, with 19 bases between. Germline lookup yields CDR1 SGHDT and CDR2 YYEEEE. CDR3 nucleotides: TGTGCCAGCAGCTTTTTCGGCCAGCCTGTCGATAGCACAGATACGCAGTATTTT. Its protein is CASSFFGQPVDSTDTQYF.

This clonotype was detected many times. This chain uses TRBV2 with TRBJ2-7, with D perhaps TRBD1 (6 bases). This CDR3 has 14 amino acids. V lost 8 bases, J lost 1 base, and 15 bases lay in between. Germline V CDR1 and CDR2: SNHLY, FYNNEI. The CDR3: CASRFRGQSYEQYF. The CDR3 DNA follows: TGTGCCAGCCGCTTTAGGGGACAATCCTACGAGCAGTACTTC.

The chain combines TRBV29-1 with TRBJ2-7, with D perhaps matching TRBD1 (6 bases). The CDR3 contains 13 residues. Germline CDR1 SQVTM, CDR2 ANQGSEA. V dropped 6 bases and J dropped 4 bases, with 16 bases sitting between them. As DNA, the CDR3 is TGCAGCGTCACAGGGTTAGTAAGGTACGAGCAGTACTTC. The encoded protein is CSVTGLVRYEQYF.

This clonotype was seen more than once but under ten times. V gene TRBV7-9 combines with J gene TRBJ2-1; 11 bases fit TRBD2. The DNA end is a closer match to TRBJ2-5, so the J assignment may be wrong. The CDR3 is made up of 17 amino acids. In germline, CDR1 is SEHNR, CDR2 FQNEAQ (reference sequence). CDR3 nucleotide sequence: TGTGCCAGCAGCTCCCACATTACTAGCGGGAGACAAGAGACCCAGTACTTC. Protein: CASSSHITSGRQETQYF.

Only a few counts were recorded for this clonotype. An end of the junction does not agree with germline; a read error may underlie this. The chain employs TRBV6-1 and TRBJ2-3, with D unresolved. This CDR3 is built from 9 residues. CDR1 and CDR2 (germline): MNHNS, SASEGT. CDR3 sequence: CASRDTQYF. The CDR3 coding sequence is TGTGCCAGCAGAGATACGCAGTATTTT.

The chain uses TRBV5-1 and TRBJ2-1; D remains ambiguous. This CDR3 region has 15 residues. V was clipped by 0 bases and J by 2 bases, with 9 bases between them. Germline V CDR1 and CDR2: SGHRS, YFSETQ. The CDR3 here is CASSLAEPTYNEQFF. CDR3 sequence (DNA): TGCGCCAGCAGCTTGGCGGAACCAACCTACAATGAGCAGTTCTTC.

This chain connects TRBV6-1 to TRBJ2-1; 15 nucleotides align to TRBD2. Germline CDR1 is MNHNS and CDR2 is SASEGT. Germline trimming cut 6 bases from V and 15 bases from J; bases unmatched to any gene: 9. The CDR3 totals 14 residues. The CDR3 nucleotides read TGTGCCAGCAGCGAACGGACTAGCGGGAGGGCCCTGTTCTTC. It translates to CASSERTSGRALFF.

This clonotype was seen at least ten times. DNA of the CDR3: TGTGCCATCAGTGAGTCGAATAGCGGGAGCATGGAGACCCAGTACTTC. This translates into CAISESNSGSMETQYF. The V call is TRBV10-3, the J call TRBJ2-5, with 9 bases aligning to TRBD2. This CDR3 spans 16 amino acids. The J segment lost 5 bases and the V segment lost 0 bases, leaving 7 bases of the junction unmatched. Looked up from germline, CDR1 is ENHRY and CDR2 is SYGVKD.

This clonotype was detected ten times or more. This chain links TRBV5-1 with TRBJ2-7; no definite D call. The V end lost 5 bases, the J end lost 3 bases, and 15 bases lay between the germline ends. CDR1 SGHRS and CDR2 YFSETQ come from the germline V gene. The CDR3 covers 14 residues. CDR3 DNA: TGCGCCAGCAGTGCGGCAGGCTGGGACTACGAGCAGTACTTC. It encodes CASSAAGWDYEQYF.

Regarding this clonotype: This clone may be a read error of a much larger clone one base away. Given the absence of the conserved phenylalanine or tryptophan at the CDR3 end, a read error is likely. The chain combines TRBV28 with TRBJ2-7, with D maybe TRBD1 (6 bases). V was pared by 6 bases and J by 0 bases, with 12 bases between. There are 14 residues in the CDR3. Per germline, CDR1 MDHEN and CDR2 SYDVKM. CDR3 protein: CASSFQGISYEQYL. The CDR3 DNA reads TGTGCCAGCAGCTTCCAGGGGATCTCCTACGAGCAGTACCTC.

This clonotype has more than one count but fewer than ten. In DNA form, the CDR3 reads TGTGCCAGCAGATATTATAGCGGGAATGAGCAGTTCTTC. Its protein is CASRYYSGNEQFF. The chain employs TRBV7-2 and TRBJ2-1, with 7 bases lining up with TRBD2. In germline, CDR1 is SGHTA, CDR2 FQGNSA. V gave up 6 bases and J gave up 7 bases; unmatched junction bases: 6. The CDR3 has 13 residues.

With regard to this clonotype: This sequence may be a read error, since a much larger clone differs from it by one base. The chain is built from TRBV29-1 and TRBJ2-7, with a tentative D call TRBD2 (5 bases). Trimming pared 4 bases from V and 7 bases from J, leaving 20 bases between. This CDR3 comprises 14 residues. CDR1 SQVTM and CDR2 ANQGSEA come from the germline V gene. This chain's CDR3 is CSVAIGGSSSEQYF. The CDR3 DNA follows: TGCAGCGTTGCTATCGGCGGGTCTTCATCTGAGCAGTACTTC.

Here the CDR3 reads CSAQQGRNQPQHF. CDR3 nucleotides: TGCAGTGCTCAGCAGGGCCGCAATCAGCCCCAGCATTTT. This rearrangement joins TRBV20-1 to TRBJ1-5, with D possibly matching TRBD1 (5 bases). This CDR3 comprises 13 residues. The germline V and J ends were trimmed by 5 bases and 2 bases, with 10 bases remaining between them. CDR1 DFQATT and CDR2 SNEGSKA come from the germline V gene (reference sequence).

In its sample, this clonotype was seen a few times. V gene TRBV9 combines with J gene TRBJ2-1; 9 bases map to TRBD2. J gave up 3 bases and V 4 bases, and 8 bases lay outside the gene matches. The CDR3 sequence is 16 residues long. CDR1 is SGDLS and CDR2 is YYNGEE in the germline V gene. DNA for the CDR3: TGTGCCAGCAGCTTCGTTGAGACTAGCGGCTACAATGAGCAGTTCTTC. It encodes CASSFVETSGYNEQFF.

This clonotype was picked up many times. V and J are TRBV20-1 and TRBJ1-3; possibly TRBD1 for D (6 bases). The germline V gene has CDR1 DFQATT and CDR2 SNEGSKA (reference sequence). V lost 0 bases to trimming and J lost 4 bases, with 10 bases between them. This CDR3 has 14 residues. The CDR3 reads CSARDGGPGNTIYF. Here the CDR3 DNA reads TGCAGTGCTAGAGATGGGGGGCCGGGAAACACCATATATTTT.